This TCR beta chain was identified during a study of shared clonotypes between healthy human individuals. Study-wide context: The study used three CD4 naive, three CD4 memory, two CD8 naive and one CD8 memory plate per donor.

About this clone itself: What it binds is not known.

CD8 memory merged CD45RO+ with CCR7-negative CD45RA+ TemRA cells. Using immunoSEQ multiplex PCR, the repertoire was profiled, and TCRdb retains in-frame clones only, with some absent. The sample yields about 690,000 clones, about nine tenths seen once. Trimming removed 3 bases from V and 5 bases from J, with 13 bases in between. The CDR3 runs to 14 residues. Per the germline V gene, CDR1 is SGDLS and CDR2 is YYNGEE. Study-level points and caveats: Sharing across a few donors was seen in approximately 5.2% of naive CD4 clonotypes.

The genes are TRBV9 and TRBJ2-3; tentative D call: TRBD2 (6 bases). The sample taken for sequencing was memory CD8+ T cells from PBMCs. As to subset: CD45RO+ cells pooled with CCR7-negative TemRA cells. The receptor was derived from a man aged 18 to 30 in good health. Some clones in this sample may be carry-over from other donors' samples. This CDR3 reads CASSDRLDEDTQYF. The CDR3 DNA reads TGTGCCAGCAGCGATCGACTAGATGAAGATACGCAGTATTTT.